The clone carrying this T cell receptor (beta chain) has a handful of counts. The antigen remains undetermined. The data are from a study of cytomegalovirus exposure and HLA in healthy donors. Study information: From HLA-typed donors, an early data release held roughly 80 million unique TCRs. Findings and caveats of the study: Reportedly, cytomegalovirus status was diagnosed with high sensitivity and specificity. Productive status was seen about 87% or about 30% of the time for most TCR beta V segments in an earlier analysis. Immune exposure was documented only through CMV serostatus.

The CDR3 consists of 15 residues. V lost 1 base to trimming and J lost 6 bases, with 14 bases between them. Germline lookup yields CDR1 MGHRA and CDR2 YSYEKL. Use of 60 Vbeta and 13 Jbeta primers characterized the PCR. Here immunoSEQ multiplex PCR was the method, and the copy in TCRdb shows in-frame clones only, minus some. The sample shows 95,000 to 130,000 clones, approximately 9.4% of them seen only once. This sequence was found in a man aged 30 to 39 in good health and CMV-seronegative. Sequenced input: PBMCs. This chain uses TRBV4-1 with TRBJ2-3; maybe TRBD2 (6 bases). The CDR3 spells CASSQAGGGFDTQYF. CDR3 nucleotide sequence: TGCGCCAGCAGCCAAGCCGGGGGTGGATTCGATACGCAGTATTTT.